Shown below are 5 T cell receptor beta chains from a single sample sequenced in a study of blood T cell repertoires in COVID-19 (dated by TCRdb to about 2020). Library preparation was by the immunoSEQ multiplex PCR assay. Drawn from immuneACCESS, this table holds only the in-frame rearrangements with V and J called that TCRdb kept. Clones are partly lost; checked studies trace under half to an unresolved V gene and leave the rest unexplained. This sample holds 450,000 or so clones; around 90% were observed only once. 0.7% to 1% of the sample belongs to the ten largest clones. The sequenced sample was peripheral blood. All receptors come from a man between 18 and 35 years old with COVID-19, enrolled during active disease.

The V gene is TRBV5-1, the J gene TRBJ2-7; 9 nucleotides match TRBD1. Germline V gene lookup returns CDR1 SGHRS and CDR2 YFSETQ. The CDR3 extends over 15 amino acids. V lost 2 bases to trimming and J lost 5 bases; unmatched junction nucleotides: 8. The CDR3 is CASSFPGTGYNEQYF. CDR3 coding DNA: TGCGCCAGCAGCTTTCCAGGGACAGGGTATAACGAGCAGTACTTC.

This clone was recorded a few times. This chain connects TRBV2 to TRBJ1-6, with D possibly TRBD1 on 5 matching bases. The CDR3 length is 14 residues. The germline V and J ends were trimmed by 5 bases and 10 bases, with 15 bases remaining between them. Per the germline V gene, CDR1 is SNHLY and CDR2 is FYNNEI. The CDR3 region has the DNA TGTGCCAGCAGTCAGGGCAGGCCCACGTCACCCCTCCACTTT. It encodes CASSQGRPTSPLHF.

This chain uses TRBV10-3 with TRBJ2-7, with a weak D call TRBD2 (5 bases). V was shortened by 5 bases and J by 0 bases, with 11 bases between the two germline ends. This CDR3 region has 14 residues. In germline, CDR1 is ENHRY, CDR2 SYGVKD. CDR3 amino acids: CAISLRADSYEQYF. CDR3 coding DNA: TGTGCCATCAGTTTAAGAGCGGACTCCTACGAGCAGTACTTC.

This clone was detected only once. The chain employs TRBV7-9 and TRBJ2-2, with 11 bases identical to TRBD1. With 3 bases clipped from V and 6 bases from J, the junction kept 9 bases outside the gene matches. The CDR3 has 17 residues. Per the germline V gene, CDR1 is SEHNR and CDR2 is FQNEAQ (reference sequence). CDR3 in amino acids: CASSFHFGTGGSGELFF. CDR3 bases: TGTGCCAGCAGCTTTCATTTTGGGACAGGGGGTTCCGGGGAGCTGTTTTTT.

The rearrangement links TRBV2 to TRBJ2-7; no reliable D call. The CDR3 length is 14 residues. Germline CDR1 SNHLY, CDR2 FYNNEI. Trimming pared 3 bases from V and 3 bases from J, leaving 12 bases between. The CDR3 spells CASSDASRNYEQYF. In DNA, the CDR3 is TGTGCCAGCAGTGACGCCTCGCGGAACTACGAGCAGTACTTC.